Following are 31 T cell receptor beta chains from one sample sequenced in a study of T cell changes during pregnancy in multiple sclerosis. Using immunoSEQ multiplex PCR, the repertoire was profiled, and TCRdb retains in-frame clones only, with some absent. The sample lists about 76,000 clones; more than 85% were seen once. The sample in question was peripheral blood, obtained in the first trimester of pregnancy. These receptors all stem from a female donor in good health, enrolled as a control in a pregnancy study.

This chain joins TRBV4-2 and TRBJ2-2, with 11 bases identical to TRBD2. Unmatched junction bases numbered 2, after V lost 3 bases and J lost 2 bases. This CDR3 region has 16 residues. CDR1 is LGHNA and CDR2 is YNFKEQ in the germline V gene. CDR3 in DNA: TGTGCCAGCAGCCAGACTAGCGGGACAAACACCGGGGAGCTGTTTTTT. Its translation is CASSQTSGTNTGELFF.

The CDR3 spells CASGVRRGPNQPQHF. The CDR3 DNA follows: TGTGCCAGCGGGGTAAGAAGGGGGCCAAATCAGCCCCAGCATTTT. The rearrangement joins TRBV6-4 to TRBJ1-5, with 7 bases lining up with TRBD1. V gave up 8 bases and J gave up 4 bases; unmatched junction bases: 11. CDR1 MRHNA and CDR2 SNTAGT come from the germline V gene. This CDR3 spans 15 amino acids.

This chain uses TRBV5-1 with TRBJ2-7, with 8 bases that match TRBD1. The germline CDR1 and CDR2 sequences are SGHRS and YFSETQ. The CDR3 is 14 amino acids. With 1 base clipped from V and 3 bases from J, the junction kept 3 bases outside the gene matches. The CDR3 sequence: CASSLRTGNYEQYF. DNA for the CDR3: TGCGCCAGCAGCTTGCGGACAGGGAACTACGAGCAGTACTTC.

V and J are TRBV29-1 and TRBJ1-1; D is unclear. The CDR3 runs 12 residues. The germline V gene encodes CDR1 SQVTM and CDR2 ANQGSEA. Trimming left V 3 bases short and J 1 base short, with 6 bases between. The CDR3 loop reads CSVEEANTEAFF. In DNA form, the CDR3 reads TGCAGCGTTGAGGAGGCGAACACTGAAGCTTTCTTT. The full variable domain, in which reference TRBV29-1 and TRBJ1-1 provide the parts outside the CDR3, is SAVISQKPSRDICQRGTSLTIQCQVDSQVTMMFWYRQQPGQSLTLIATANQGSEATYESGFVIDKFPISRPNLTFSTLTVSNMSPEDSSIYLCSVEEANTEAFFGQGTRLTVV.

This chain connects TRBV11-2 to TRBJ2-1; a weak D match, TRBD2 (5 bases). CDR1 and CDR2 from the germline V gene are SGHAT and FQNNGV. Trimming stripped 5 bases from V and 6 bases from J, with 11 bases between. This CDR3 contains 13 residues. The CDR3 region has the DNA TGTGCCAGCAGCCTTGGACTGGTCAATGAGCAGTTCTTC. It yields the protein CASSLGLVNEQFF.

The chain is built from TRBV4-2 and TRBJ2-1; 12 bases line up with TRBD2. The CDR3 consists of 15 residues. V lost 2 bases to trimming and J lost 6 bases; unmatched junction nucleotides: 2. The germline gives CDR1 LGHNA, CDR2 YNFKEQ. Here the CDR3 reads CASSQLAGGVNEQFF. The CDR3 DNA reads TGTGCCAGCAGCCAACTAGCGGGAGGGGTCAATGAGCAGTTCTTC.

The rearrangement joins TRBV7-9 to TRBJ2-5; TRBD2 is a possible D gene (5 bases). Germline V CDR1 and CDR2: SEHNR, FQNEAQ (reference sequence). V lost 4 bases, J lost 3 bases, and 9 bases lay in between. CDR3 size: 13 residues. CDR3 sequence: CASSSWTEETQYF. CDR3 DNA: TGTGCCAGCAGCTCCTGGACTGAAGAGACCCAGTACTTC.

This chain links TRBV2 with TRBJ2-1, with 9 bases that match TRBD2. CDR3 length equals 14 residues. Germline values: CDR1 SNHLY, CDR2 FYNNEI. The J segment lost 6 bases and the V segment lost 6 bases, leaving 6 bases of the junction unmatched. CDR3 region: CASRLAGSVNEQFF. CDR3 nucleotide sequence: TGTGCCAGCAGGCTAGCGGGATCTGTCAATGAGCAGTTCTTC.

The CDR3 reads CATSRVGSPGYNEQFF. CDR3 DNA sequence: TGTGCCACCAGCAGAGTCGGTAGTCCCGGCTACAATGAGCAGTTCTTC. The chain links TRBV15 to TRBJ2-1, with D uncertain. Germline V gives CDR1 LNHNV, CDR2 YYDKDF (reference sequence). This CDR3 contains 16 residues. Trimming removed 1 base at V and 3 bases at J, with 13 bases between.

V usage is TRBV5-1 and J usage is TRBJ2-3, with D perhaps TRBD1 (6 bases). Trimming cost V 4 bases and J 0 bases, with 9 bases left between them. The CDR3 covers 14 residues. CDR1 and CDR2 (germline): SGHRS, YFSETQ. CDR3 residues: CASSPGQSTDTQYF. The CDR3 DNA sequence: TGCGCCAGCAGCCCCGGACAGAGCACAGATACGCAGTATTTT.

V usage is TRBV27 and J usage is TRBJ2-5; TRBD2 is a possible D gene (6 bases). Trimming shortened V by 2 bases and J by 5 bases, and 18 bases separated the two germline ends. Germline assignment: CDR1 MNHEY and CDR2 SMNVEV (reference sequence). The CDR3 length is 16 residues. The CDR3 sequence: CASSLIADPLWETQYF. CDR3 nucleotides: TGTGCCAGCAGTTTAATAGCGGATCCCCTTTGGGAGACCCAGTACTTC.

The CDR3 nucleotides read TGTGCCAGCAGTGTAATAGGGGGAGGGTACGAGCAGTACTTC. Translated, it gives CASSVIGGGYEQYF. The chain recombines TRBV2 with TRBJ2-7, with TRBD2 as a possible D gene (7 bases). Between the trimmed V and J ends, which lost 4 bases and 4 bases, there was a span of 14 bases. In germline, CDR1 is SNHLY, CDR2 FYNNEI. CDR3 length: 14 residues.

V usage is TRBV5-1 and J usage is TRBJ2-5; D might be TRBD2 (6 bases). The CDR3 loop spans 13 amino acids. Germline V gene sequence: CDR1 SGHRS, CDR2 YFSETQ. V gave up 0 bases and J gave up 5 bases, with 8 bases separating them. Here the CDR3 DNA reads TGCGCCAGCAGCTTGGGGGGAGGTGAGACCCAGTACTTC. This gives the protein CASSLGGGETQYF.

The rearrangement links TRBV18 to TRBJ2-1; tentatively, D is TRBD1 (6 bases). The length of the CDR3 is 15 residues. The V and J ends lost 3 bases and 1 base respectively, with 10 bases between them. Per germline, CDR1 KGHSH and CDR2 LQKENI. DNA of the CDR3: TGTGCCAGCTCACCGGACAGCTATTCCTACAATGAGCAGTTCTTC. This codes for CASSPDSYSYNEQFF.

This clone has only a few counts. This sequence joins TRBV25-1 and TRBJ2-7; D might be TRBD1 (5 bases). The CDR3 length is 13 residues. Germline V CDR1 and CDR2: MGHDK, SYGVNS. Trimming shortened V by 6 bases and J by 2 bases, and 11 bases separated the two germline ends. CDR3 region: CASSLTAPYEQYF. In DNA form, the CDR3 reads TGTGCCAGCAGCTTGACAGCCCCCTACGAGCAGTACTTC.

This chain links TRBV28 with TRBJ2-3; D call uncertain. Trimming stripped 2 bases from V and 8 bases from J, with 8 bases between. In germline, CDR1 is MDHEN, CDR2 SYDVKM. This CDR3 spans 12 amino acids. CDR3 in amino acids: CASSLTSATQYF. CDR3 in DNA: TGTGCCAGCAGTTTAACGAGTGCTACGCAGTATTTT.

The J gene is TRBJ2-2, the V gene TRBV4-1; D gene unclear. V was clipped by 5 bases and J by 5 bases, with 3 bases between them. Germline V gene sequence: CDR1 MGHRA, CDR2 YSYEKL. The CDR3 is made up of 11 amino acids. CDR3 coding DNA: TGCGCCAGCAGCTTAACCGGGGAGCTGTTTTTT. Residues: CASSLTGELFF.

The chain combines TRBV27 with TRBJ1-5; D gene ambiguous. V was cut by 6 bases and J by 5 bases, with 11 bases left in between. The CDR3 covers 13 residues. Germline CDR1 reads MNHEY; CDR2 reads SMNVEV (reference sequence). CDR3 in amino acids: CASRAGTYQPQHF. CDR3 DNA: TGTGCCAGCAGGGCAGGCACCTATCAGCCCCAGCATTTT.

Here the CDR3 DNA reads TGTGCCAGCAGCTTGGTCGGGAGTTCCTACAATGAGCAGTTCTTC. It yields the protein CASSLVGSSYNEQFF. The chain recombines TRBV5-6 with TRBJ2-1; a weak D match, TRBD2 (6 bases). Germline V lookup: CDR1 SGHDT, CDR2 YYEEEE. V lost 0 bases and J 1 base, leaving 8 bases between the germline ends. There are 15 residues in the CDR3.

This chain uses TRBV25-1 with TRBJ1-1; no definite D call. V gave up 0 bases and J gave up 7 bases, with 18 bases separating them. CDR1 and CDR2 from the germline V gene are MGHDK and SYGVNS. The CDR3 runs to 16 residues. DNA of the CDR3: TGTGCCAGCAGTGAATATATTGAGGAAAGATTAGATGAAGCTTTCTTT. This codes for CASSEYIEERLDEAFF.

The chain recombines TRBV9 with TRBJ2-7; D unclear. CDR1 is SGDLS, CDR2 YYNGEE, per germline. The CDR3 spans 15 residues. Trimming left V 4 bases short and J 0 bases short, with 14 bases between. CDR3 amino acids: CASSPYGSSSYEQYF. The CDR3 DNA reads TGTGCCAGCAGCCCATACGGGTCTAGCTCCTACGAGCAGTACTTC. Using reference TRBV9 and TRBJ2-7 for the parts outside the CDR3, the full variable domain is DSGVTQTPKHLITATGQRVTLRCSPRSGDLSVYWYQQSLDQGLQFLIQYYNGEERAKGNILERFSAQQFPDLHSELNLSSLELGDSALYFCASSPYGSSSYEQYFGPGTRLTVT.

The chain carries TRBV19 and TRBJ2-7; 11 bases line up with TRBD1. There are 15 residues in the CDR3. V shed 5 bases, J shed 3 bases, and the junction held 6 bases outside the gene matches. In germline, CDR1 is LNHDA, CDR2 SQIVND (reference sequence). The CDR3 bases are TGTGCCAGTAGTTTTCCGGGACAGGGGGTCTACGAGCAGTACTTC. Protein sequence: CASSFPGQGVYEQYF.

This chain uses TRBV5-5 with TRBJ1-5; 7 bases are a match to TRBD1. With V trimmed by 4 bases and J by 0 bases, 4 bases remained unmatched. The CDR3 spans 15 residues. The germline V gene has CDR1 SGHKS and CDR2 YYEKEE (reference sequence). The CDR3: CASSRDSHSNQPQHF. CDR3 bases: TGTGCCAGCAGCCGGGACAGCCATAGCAATCAGCCCCAGCATTTT.

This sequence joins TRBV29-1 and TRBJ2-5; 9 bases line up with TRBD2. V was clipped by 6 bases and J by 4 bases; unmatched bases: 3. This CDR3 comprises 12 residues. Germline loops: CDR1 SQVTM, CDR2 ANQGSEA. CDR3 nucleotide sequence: TGCAGCGTGACACTAGCGGGAGAGACCCAGTACTTC. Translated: CSVTLAGETQYF.

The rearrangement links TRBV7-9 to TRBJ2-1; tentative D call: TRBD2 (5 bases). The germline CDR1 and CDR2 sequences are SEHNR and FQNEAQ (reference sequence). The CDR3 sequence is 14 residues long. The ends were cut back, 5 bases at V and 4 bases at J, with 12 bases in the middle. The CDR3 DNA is TGTGCCAGCAGCCCCCGGACTGATTACAATGAGCAGTTCTTC. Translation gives CASSPRTDYNEQFF. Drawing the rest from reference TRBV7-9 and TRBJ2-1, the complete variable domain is DTGVSQNPRHKITKRGQNVTFRCDPISEHNRLYWYRQTLGQGPEFLTYFQNEAQLEKSRLLSDRFSAERPKGSFSTLEIQRTEQGDSAMYLCASSPRTDYNEQFFGPGTRLTVL.

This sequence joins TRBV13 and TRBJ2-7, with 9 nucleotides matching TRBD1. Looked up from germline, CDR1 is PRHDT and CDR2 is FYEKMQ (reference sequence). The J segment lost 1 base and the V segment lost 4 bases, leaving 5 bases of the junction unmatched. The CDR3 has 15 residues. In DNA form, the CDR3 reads TGTGCCAGCAGCTCTCCCGGGACAGGGTCCTACGAGCAGTACTTC. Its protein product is CASSSPGTGSYEQYF.

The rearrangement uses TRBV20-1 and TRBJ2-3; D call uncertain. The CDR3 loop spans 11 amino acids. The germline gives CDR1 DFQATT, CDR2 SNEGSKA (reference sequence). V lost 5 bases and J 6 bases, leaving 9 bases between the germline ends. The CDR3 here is CSASFSDTQYF. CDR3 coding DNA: TGCAGTGCTTCCTTCAGTGATACGCAGTATTTT.

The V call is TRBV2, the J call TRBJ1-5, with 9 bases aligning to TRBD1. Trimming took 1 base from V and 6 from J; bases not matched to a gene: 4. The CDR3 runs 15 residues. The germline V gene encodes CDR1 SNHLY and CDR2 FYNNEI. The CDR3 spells CASSEEGTGRQPQHF. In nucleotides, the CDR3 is TGTGCCAGCAGTGAAGAGGGGACAGGGCGTCAGCCCCAGCATTTT.

The CDR3 coding sequence is TGCGCCAGCAGCCGGGACCGGGACAGGGTGTACGAGCAGTACTTC. It encodes CASSRDRDRVYEQYF. This chain connects TRBV5-1 to TRBJ2-7, with TRBD1 matching 9 bases. Looked up from germline, CDR1 is SGHRS and CDR2 is YFSETQ. The CDR3 has 15 residues. The ends lost 4 bases at V and 4 bases at J; junction bases unmatched: 9.

CDR3 residues: CASSKGGQELFF. CDR3 DNA sequence: TGTGCCAGCAGCAAAGGGGGACAGGAGCTGTTTTTT. The V and J genes are TRBV21-1 and TRBJ2-2; the DNA was not used to check the table's D call, TRBD1. TRBV21-1 is a known pseudogene. The CDR3 sequence is 12 residues long.

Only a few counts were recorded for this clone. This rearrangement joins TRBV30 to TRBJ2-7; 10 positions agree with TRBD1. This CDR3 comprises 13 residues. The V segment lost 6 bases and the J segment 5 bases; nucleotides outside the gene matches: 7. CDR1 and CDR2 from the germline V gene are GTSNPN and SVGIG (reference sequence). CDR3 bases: TGTGCCTGCTGCCGGGACAGGGGACACGAGCAGTACTTC. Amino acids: CACCRDRGHEQYF.